This section outlines one T cell receptor (beta chain) sequence together with its context. The sample belongs to a study of blood T cell repertoires in COVID-19. Whole-study context: Material from acute and convalescent COVID-19 was sourced from the United States, Italy and Spain. PBMCs, B-cell-depleted T cells, or T cells were the source of the cDNA or gDNA that made up the material.

Produced via immunoSEQ multiplex PCR; TCRdb's table is partial and in-frame only. The data contain 6,400 or so clones, 70% to 90% of them singletons. The CDR3 totals 15 residues. V lost 1 base and J lost 5, with 12 bases in between. Germline CDR1 reads MNHEY; CDR2 reads SMNVEV (reference sequence). Specimen: peripheral blood. The source of this sequence is a man between 70 and 80 years old with active COVID-19. The V and J genes are TRBV27 and TRBJ2-1; TRBD1 might be the D (6 bases). For the CDR3, the DNA is TGTGCCAGCAGTTTATTCAGGGGCCGCGACAATGAGCAGTTCTTC. It codes for CASSLFRGRDNEQFF.